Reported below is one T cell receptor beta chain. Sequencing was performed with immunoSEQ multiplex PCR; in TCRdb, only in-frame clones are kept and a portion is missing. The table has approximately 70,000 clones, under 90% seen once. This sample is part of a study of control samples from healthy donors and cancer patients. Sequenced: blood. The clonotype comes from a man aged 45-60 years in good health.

This CDR3 is CASSSEDTEAFF. CDR3 bases: TGTGCCAGCAGCTCGGAGGACACTGAAGCTTTCTTT. The rearrangement joins TRBV5-4 to TRBJ1-1, with D hard to call. The germline V gene has CDR1 SGHNT and CDR2 YYREEE (reference sequence). This CDR3 contains 12 residues. Trimming stripped 3 bases from V and 3 bases from J, with 6 bases between.